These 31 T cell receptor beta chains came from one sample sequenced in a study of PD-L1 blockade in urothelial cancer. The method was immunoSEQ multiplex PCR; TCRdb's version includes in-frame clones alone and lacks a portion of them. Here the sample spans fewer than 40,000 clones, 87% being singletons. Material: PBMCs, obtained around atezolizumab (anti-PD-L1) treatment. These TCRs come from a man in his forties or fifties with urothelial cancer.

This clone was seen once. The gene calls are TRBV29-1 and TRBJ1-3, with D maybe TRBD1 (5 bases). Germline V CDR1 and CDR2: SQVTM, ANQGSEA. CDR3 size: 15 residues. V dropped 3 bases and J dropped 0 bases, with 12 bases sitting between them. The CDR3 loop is CSVESAGYSGNTIYF. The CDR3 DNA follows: TGCAGCGTTGAGTCAGCAGGGTACTCTGGAAACACCATATATTTT. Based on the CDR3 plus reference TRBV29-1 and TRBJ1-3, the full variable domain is SAVISQKPSRDICQRGTSLTIQCQVDSQVTMMFWYRQQPGQSLTLIATANQGSEATYESGFVIDKFPISRPNLTFSTLTVSNMSPEDSSIYLCSVESAGYSGNTIYFGEGSWLTVV.

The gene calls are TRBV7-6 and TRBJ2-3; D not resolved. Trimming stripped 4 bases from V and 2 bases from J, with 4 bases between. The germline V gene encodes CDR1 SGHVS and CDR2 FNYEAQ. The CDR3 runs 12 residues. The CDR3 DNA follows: TGTGCCAGCAGCTCCTACACAGATACGCAGTATTTT. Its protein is CASSSYTDTQYF.

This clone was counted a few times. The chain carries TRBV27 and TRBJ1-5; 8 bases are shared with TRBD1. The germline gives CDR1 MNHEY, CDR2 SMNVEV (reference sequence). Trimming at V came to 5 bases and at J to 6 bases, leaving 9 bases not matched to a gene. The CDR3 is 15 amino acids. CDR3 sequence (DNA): TGTGCCAGCAGTACCGGGACAGGATCATCTCAGCCCCAGCATTTT. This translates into CASSTGTGSSQPQHF.

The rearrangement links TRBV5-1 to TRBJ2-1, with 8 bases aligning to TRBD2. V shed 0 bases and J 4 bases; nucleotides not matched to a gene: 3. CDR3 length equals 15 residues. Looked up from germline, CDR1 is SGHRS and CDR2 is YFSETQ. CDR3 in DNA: TGCGCCAGCAGCTTGGAGTCTAGCGGGTACAATGAGCAGTTCTTC. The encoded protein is CASSLESSGYNEQFF.

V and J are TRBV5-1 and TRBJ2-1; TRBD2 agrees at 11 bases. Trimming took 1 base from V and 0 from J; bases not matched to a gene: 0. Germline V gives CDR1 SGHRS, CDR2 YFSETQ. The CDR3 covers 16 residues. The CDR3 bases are TGCGCCAGCAGCTTGACTAGCGGGAGCTCCTACAATGAGCAGTTCTTC. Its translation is CASSLTSGSSYNEQFF.

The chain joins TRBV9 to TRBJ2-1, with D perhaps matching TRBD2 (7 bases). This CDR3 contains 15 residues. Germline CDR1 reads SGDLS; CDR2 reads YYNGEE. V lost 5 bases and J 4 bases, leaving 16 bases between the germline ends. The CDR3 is CASRRGGVGYNEQFF. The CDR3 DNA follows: TGTGCCAGCAGGAGGGGGGGAGTGGGGTACAATGAGCAGTTCTTC.

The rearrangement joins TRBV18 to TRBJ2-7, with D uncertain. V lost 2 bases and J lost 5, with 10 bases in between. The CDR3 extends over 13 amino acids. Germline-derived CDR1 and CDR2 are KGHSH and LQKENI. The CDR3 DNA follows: TGTGCCAGCTCACCAATACGATCGGACGAGCAGTACTTC. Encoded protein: CASSPIRSDEQYF.

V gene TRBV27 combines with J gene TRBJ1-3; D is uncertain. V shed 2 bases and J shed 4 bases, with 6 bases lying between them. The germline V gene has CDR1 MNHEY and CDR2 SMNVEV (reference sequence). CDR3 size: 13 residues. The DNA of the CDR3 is TGTGCCAGCAGTTTACAGTACGGAAACACCATATATTTT. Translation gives CASSLQYGNTIYF.

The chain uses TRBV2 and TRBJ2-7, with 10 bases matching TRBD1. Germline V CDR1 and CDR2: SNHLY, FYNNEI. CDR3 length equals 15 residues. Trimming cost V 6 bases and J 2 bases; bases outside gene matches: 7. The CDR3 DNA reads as TGTGCCAGCAGGGACCGGGACAGGGGTGCCTACGAGCAGTACTTC. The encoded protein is CASRDRDRGAYEQYF.

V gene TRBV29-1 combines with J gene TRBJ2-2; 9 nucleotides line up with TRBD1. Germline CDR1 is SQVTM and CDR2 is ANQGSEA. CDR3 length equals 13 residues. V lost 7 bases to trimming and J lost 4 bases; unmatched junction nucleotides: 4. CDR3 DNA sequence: TGCAGCGCCGGGACAGGGCGCACCGGGGAGCTGTTTTTT. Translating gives CSAGTGRTGELFF.

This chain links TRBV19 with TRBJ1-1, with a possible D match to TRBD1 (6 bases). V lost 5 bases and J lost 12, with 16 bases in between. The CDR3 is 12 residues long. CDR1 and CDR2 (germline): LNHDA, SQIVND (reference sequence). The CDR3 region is CASSENSGAPFF. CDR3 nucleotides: TGTGCCAGTAGTGAGAACTCAGGGGCACCTTTCTTT.

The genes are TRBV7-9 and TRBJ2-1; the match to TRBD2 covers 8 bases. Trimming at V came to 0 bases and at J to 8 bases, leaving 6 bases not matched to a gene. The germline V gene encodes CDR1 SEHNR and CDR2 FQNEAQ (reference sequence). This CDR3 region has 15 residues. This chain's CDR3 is CASSLAGRARDEQFF. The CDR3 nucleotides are TGTGCCAGCAGCTTAGCCGGGAGGGCCCGAGATGAGCAGTTCTTC.

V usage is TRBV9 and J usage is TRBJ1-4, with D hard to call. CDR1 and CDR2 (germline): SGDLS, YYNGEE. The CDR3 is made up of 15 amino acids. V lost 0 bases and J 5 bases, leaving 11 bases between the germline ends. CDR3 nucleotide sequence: TGTGCCAGCAGCGTAGCGGGTCAGTCCAATGAAAAACTGTTTTTT. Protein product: CASSVAGQSNEKLFF.

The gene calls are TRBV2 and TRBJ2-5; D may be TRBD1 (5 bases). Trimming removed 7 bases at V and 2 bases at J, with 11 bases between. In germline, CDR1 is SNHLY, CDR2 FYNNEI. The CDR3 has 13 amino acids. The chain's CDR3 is CASIRRGQETQYF. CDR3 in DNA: TGTGCCAGCATCCGTAGGGGTCAAGAGACCCAGTACTTC.

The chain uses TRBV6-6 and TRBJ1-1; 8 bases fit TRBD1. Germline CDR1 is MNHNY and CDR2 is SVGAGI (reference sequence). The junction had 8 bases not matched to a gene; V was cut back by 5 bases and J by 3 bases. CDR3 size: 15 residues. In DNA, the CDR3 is TGTGCCAGCAGTACGTCACAGGGGGGGTACACTGAAGCTTTCTTT. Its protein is CASSTSQGGYTEAFF.

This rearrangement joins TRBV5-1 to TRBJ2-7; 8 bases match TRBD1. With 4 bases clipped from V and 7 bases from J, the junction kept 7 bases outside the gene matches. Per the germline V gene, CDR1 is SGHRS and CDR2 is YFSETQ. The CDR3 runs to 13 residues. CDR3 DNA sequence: TGCGCCAGCAGCCGCGGACAGGGTTCTGAGCAGTACTTC. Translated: CASSRGQGSEQYF.

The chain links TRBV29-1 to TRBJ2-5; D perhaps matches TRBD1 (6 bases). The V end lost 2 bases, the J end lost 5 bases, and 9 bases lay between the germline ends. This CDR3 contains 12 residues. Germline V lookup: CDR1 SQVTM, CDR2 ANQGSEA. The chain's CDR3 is CSVESGAETQYF. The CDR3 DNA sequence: TGCAGCGTTGAATCAGGGGCGGAGACCCAGTACTTC.

CDR3 in amino acids: CASSLGGRVSLTETQYF. CDR3 bases: TGTGCCAGCAGTTTAGGGGGCCGGGTATCGCTTACGGAGACCCAGTACTTC. The genes are TRBV27 and TRBJ2-5; the D gene is possibly TRBD1 (6 bases). V lost 2 bases, J lost 5 bases, and 21 bases lay in between. This CDR3 spans 17 amino acids. Per germline, CDR1 MNHEY and CDR2 SMNVEV (reference sequence).

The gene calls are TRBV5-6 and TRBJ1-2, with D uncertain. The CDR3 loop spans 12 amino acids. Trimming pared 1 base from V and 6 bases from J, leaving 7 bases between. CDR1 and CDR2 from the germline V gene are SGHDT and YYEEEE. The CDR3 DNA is TGTGCCAGCAGCTTGTCTCGGGATGGCTACACCTTC. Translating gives CASSLSRDGYTF.

The chain's CDR3 is CASSTSGTGYSGANVLTF. CDR3 sequence (DNA): TGTGCCAGTAGTACCTCCGGGACAGGGTACTCTGGGGCCAACGTCCTGACTTTC. This chain uses TRBV19 with TRBJ2-6; 9 bases match TRBD1. Germline CDR1 is LNHDA and CDR2 is SQIVND (reference sequence). J was trimmed by 0 bases and V by 4 bases; bases with no gene match: 7. The CDR3 consists of 18 residues.

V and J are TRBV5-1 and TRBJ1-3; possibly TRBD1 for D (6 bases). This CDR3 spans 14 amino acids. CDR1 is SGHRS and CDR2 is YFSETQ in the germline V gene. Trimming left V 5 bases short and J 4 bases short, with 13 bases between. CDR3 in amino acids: CASRSTGFGNTIYF. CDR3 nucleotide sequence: TGCGCCAGCAGATCAACAGGGTTCGGAAACACCATATATTTT.

In nucleotides, the CDR3 is TGTGCCAGCTCACGGGACAGGGTTAACACCGGGGAGCTGTTTTTT. Protein product: CASSRDRVNTGELFF. The chain carries TRBV18 and TRBJ2-2; the match to TRBD1 covers 9 bases. Germline V gene data show CDR1 as KGHSH and CDR2 as LQKENI. The CDR3 length is 15 residues. Losses at the gene ends were 4 bases for V and 2 bases for J; bases not matched to a gene: 2. The whole variable domain, filled in from reference TRBV18 and TRBJ2-2, reads NAGVMQNPRHLVRRRGQEARLRCSPMKGHSHVYWYRQLPEEGLKFMVYLQKENIIDESGMPKERFSAEFPKEGPSILRIQQVVRGDSAAYFCASSRDRVNTGELFFGEGSRLTVL.

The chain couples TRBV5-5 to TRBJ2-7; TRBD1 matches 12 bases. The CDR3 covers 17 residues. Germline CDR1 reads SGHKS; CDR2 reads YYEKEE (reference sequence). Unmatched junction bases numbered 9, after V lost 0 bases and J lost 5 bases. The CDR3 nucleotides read TGTGCCAGCAGCTTGGCATTAACCGGGACAGGGGGCGACGAGCAGTACTTC. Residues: CASSLALTGTGGDEQYF.

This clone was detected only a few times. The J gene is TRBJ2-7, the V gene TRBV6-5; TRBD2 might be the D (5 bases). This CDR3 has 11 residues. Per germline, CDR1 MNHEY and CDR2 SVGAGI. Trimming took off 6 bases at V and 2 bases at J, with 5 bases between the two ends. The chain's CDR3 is CASSGAYEQYF. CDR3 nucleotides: TGTGCCAGCAGCGGGGCCTACGAGCAGTACTTC.

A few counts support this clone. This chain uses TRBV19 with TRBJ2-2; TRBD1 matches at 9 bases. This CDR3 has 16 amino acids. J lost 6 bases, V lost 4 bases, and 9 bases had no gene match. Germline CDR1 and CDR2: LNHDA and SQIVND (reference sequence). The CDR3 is CASSKKTGGGPGELFF. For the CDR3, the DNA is TGTGCCAGTAGTAAAAAGACAGGGGGGGGACCCGGGGAGCTGTTTTTT.

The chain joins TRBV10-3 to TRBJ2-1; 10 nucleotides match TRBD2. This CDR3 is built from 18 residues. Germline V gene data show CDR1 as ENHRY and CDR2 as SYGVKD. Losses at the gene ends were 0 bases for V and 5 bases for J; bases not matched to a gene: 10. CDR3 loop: CAISESRLGLAPHNEQFF. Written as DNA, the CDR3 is TGTGCCATCAGTGAGTCGCGCTTGGGACTAGCGCCTCACAATGAGCAGTTCTTC.

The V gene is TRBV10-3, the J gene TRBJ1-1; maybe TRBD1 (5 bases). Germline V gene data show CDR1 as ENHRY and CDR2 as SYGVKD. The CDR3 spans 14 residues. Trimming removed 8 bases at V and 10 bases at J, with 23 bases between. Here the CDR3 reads CAIGWGDQGYVAFF. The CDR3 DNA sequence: TGTGCCATCGGATGGGGGGACCAAGGATATGTAGCTTTCTTT.

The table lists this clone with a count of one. The chain's CDR3 is CASSADRLGGEQYF. The CDR3 nucleotides read TGTGCCAGCAGTGCTGACAGGCTCGGCGGGGAGCAGTACTTC. The chain links TRBV2 to TRBJ2-7; a weak D match, TRBD1 (6 bases). Trimming took 4 bases from V and 7 from J, leaving 17 bases between them. The length of the CDR3 is 14 residues. Germline assignment: CDR1 SNHLY and CDR2 FYNNEI.

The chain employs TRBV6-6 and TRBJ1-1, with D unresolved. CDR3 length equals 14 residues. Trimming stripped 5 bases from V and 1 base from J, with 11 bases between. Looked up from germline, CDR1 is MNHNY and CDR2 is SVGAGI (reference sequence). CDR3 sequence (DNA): TGTGCCAGCAGTACCCCCGGGGAGAACACTGAAGCTTTCTTT. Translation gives CASSTPGENTEAFF.

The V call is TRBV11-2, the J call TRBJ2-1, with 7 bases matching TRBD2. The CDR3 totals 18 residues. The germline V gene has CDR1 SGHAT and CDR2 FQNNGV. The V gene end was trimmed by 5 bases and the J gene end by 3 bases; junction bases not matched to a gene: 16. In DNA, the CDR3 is TGTGCCAGCAGCGAGCGTGTCGGGGCTAGCGGAAACTACAATGAGCAGTTCTTC. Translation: CASSERVGASGNYNEQFF.

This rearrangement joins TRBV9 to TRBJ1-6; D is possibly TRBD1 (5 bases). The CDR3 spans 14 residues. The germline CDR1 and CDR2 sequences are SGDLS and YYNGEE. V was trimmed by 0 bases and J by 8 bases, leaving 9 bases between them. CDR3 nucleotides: TGTGCCAGCAGCGTAGCAGGGCCGGATTCACCCCTCCACTTT. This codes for CASSVAGPDSPLHF.